This T cell receptor beta chain was obtained from a study of cytomegalovirus exposure and HLA in healthy donors. In the PCR, 60 Vbeta and 13 Jbeta primers were used. The method was immunoSEQ multiplex PCR; TCRdb's version includes in-frame clones alone and lacks a portion of them. The table shows fewer than 200,000 clones, with over 75% occurring only once. CDR1 and CDR2 from the germline V gene are SGHVS and FNYEAQ. Trimming took off 1 base at V and 3 bases at J, with 15 bases between the two ends. This CDR3 comprises 16 residues. Study outcomes and limitations: Both high specificity and high sensitivity reportedly marked the classifier's diagnosis of cytomegalovirus status.

With regard to this clone: Its specificity is not known.

The TCR sequence derives from a girl in the first two years of life in good health and CMV-seronegative. The V call is TRBV7-6, the J call TRBJ1-1, with TRBD1 as a possible D gene (6 bases). The sequenced material came from PBMCs. The CDR3 loop reads CASSLVRGGWHTEAFF. CDR3 bases: TGTGCCAGCAGCTTAGTCAGGGGCGGGTGGCACACTGAAGCTTTCTTT.